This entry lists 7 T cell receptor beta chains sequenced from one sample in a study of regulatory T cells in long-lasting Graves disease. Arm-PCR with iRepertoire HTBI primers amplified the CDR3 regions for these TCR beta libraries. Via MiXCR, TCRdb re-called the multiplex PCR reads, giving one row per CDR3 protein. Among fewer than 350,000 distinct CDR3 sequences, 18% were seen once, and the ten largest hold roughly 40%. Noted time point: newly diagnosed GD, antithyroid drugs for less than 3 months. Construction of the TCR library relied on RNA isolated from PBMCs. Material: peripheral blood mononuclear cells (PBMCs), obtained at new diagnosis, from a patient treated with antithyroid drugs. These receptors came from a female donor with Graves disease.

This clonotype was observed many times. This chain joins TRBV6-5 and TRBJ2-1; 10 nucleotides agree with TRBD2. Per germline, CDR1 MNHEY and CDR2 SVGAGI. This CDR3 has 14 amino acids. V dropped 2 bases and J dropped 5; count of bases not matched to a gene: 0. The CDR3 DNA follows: TGTGCCAGCAGTTACCTAGCGGGAGACAATGAGCAGTTCTTC. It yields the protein CASSYLAGDNEQFF.

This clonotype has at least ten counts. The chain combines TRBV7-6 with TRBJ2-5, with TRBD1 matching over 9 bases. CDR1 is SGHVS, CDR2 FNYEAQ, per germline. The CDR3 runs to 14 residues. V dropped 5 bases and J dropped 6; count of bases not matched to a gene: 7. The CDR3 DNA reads TGTGCCAGCAGCGTAAGGGACAGGGCACAGACCCAGTACTTC. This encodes CASSVRDRAQTQYF.

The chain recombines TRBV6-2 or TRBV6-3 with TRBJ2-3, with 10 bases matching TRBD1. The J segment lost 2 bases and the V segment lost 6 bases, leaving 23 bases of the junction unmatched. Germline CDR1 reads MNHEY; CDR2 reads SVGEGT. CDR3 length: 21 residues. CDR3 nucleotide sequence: TGTGCCAGCAGGGGACAGGGGTTTCCCGGGACTAGGCGCCAATCCACAGATACGCAGTATTTT. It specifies CASRGQGFPGTRRQSTDTQYF.

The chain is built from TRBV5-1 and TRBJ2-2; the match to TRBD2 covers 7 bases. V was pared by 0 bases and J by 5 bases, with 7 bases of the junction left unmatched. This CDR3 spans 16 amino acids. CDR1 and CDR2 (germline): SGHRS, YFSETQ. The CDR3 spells CASSLAGRLGTGELFF. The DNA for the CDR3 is TGCGCCAGCAGCTTGGCCGGGAGGCTGGGAACCGGGGAGCTGTTTTTT. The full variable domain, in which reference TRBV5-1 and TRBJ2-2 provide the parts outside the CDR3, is KAGVTQTPRYLIKTRGQQVTLSCSPISGHRSVSWYQQTPGQGLQFLFEYFSETQRNKGNFPGRFSGRQFSNSRSEMNVSTLELGDSALYLCASSLAGRLGTGELFFGEGSRLTVL.

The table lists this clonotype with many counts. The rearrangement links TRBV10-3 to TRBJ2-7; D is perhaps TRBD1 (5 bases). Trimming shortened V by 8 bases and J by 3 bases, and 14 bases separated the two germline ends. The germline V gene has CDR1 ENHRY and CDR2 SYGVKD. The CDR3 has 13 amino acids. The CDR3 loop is CAIRRGWGYEQYF. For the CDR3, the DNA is TGTGCCATCCGAAGGGGTTGGGGCTACGAGCAGTACTTC.

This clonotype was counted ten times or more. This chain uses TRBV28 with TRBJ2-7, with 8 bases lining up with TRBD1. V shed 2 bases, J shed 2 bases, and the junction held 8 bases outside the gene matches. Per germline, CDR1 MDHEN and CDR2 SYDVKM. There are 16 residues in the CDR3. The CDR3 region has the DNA TGTGCCAGCAGTTTAGGCAGGGGGCGACCTACCTACGAGCAGTACTTC. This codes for CASSLGRGRPTYEQYF.

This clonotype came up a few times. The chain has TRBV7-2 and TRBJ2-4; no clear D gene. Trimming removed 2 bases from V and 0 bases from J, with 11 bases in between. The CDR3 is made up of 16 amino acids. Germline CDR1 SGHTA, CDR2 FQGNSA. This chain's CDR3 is CASSLNLGLAKNIQYF. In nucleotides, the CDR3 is TGTGCCAGCAGCTTAAATTTAGGTCTAGCCAAAAACATTCAGTACTTC.